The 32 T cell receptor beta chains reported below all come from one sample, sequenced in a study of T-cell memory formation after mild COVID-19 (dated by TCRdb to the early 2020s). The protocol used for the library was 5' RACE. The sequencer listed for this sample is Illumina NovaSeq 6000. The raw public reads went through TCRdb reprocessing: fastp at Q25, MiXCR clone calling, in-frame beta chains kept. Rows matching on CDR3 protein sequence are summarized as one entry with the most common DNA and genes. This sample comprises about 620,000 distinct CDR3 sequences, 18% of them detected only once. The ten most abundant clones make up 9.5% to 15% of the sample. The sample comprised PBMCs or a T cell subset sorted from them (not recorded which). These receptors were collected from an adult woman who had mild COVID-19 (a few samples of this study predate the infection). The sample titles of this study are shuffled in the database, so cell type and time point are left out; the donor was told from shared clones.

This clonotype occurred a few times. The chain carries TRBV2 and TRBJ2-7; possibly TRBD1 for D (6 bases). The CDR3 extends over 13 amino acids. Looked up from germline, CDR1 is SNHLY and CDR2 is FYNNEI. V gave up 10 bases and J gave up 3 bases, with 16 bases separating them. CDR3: CATGGQQGYEQYF. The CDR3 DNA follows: TGTGCCACCGGAGGTCAACAGGGCTACGAGCAGTACTTC.

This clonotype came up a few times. CDR3 sequence: CASAGRGTEAFF. The CDR3 region has the DNA TGCGCCAGCGCGGGACGTGGGACTGAAGCTTTCTTT. The V call is TRBV5-1, the J call TRBJ1-1; the D gene is possibly TRBD1 (5 bases). CDR1 and CDR2 from the germline V gene are SGHRS and YFSETQ. The V gene lost 7 bases and the J gene lost 5 bases, with 12 bases spanning the gap. The CDR3 loop spans 12 amino acids.

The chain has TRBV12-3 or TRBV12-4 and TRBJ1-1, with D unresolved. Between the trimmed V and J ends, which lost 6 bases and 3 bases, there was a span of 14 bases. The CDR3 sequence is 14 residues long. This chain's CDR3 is CASSLFRKHTEAFF. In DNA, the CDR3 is TGTGCCAGCAGCCTATTCCGGAAACACACTGAAGCTTTCTTT.

CDR3 amino acids: CASSWTGQDPYGELFF. The CDR3 DNA sequence: TGCGCCAGCAGCTGGACCGGACAGGACCCATACGGGGAGCTGTTTTTT. This chain links TRBV5-1 with TRBJ2-2; 7 nucleotides line up with TRBD1. Unmatched junction bases numbered 12, after V lost 3 bases and J lost 7 bases. CDR3 length equals 16 residues. In germline, CDR1 is SGHRS, CDR2 YFSETQ.

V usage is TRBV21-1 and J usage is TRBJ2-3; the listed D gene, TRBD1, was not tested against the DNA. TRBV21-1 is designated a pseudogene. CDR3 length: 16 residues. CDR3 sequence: CASNSPGRLYTDTQYF. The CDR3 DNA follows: TGTGCCAGCAACTCCCCCGGGCGACTATACACAGATACGCAGTATTTT.

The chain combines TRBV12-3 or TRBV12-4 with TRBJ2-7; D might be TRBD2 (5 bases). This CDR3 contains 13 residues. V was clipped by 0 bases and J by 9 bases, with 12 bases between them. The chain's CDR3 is CASSLATGIGQYF. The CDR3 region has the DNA TGTGCCAGCAGTTTAGCGACCGGGATCGGGCAGTACTTC.

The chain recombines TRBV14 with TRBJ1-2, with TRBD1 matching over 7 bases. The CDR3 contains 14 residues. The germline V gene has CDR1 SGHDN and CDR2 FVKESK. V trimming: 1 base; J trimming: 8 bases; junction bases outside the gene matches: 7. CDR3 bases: TGTGCCAGCAGCCAAGGCGGAGGGGGCGTCGGCTACACCTTC. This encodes CASSQGGGGVGYTF.

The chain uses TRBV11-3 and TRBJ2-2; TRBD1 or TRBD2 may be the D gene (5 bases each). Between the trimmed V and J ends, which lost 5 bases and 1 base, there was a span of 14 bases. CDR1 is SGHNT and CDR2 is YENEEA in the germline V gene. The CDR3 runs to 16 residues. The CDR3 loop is CASSVRGTGNTGELFF. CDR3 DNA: TGTGCCAGCAGCGTCAGAGGGACGGGGAACACCGGGGAGCTGTTTTTT.

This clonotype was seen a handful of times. CDR3 residues: CASSAVGWNTEAFF. Written as DNA, the CDR3 is TGTGCCAGTAGTGCTGTCGGGTGGAACACTGAAGCTTTCTTT. V gene TRBV19 combines with J gene TRBJ1-1; no clear D gene. Germline assignment: CDR1 LNHDA and CDR2 SQIVND (reference sequence). The CDR3 loop spans 14 amino acids. V was cut by 5 bases and J by 1 base, with 11 bases left in between.

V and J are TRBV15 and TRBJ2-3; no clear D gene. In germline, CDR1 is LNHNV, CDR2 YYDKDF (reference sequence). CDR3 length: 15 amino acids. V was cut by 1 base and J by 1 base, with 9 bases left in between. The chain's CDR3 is CATSRAGSGTDTQYF. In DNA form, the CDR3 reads TGTGCCACCAGCAGAGCCGGCAGTGGCACAGATACGCAGTATTTT.

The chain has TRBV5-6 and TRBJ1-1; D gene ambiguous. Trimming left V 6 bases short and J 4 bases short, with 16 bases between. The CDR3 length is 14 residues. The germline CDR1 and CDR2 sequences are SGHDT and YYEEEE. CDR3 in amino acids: CASTVGGRGTEAFF. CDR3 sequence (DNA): TGTGCCAGCACCGTTGGAGGTAGAGGCACTGAAGCTTTCTTT.

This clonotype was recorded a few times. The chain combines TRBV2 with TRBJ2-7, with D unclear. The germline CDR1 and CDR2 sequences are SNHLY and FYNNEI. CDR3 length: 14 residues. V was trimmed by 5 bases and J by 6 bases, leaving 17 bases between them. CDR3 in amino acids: CASSYARQVLEQYF. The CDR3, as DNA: TGTGCCAGCAGTTACGCTCGCCAAGTACTCGAGCAGTACTTC.

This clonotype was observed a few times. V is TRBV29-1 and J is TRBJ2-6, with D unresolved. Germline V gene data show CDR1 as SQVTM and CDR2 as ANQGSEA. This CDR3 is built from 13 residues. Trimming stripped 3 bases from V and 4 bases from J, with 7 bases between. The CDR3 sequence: CSVELYGANVLTF. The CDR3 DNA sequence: TGCAGCGTTGAGTTATACGGGGCCAACGTCCTGACTTTC.

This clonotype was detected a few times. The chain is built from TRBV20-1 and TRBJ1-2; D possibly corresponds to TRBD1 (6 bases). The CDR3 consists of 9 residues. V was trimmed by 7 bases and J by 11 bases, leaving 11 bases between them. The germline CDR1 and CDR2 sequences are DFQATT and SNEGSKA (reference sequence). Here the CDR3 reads CSGDKVYTF. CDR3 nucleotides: TGCAGTGGGGACAAGGTGTACACCTTC.

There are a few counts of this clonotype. In DNA, the CDR3 is TGTGCCAGCAGCCAGACTGGGGTCGAGCAGTACTTC. Translated, it gives CASSQTGVEQYF. The J gene is TRBJ2-7, the V gene TRBV14; D not certain. Trimming left V 3 bases short and J 6 bases short, with 9 bases between. The CDR3 runs 12 residues. Germline values: CDR1 SGHDN, CDR2 FVKESK.

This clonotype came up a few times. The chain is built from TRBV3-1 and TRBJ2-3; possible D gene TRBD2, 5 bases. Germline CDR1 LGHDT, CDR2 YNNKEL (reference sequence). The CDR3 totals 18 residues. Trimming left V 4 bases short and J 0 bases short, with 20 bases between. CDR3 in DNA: TGTGCCAGCAGCCCGGGAATTCTAATACACACTAGCACAGATACGCAGTATTTT. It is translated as CASSPGILIHTSTDTQYF.

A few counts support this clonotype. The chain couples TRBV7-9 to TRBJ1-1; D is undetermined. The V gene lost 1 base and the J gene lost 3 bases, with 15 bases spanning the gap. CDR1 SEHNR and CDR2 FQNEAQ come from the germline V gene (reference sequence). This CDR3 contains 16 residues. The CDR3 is CASSLGPRWTDTEAFF. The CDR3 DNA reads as TGTGCCAGCAGCTTAGGGCCGAGGTGGACGGACACTGAAGCTTTCTTT.

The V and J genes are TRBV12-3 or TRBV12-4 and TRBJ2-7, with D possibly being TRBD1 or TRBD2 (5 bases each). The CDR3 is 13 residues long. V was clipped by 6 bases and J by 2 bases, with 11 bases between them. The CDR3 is CASSLGRPYEQYF. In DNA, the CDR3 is TGTGCCAGCAGCCTGGGACGGCCCTACGAGCAGTACTTC.

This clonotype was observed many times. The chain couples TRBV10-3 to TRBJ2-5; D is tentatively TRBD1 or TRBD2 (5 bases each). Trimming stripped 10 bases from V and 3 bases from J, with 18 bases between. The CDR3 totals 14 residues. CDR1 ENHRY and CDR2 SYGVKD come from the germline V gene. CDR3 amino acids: CATSRGRTEETQYF. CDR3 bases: TGTGCCACCTCGAGGGGACGGACTGAAGAGACCCAGTACTTC.

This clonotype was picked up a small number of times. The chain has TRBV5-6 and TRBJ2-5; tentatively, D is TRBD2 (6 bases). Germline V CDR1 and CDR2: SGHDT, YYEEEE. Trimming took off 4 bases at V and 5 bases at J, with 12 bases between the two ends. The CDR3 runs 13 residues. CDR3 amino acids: CASSGGKWETQYF. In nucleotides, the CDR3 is TGTGCCAGCAGCGGGGGGAAGTGGGAGACCCAGTACTTC.

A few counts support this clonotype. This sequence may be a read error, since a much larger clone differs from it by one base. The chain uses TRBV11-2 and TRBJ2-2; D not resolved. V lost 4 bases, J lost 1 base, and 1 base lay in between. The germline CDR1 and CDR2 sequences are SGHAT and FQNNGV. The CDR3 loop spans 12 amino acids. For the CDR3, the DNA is TGTGCCAGCAGCTGGAACACCGGGGAGCTGTTTTTT. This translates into CASSWNTGELFF.

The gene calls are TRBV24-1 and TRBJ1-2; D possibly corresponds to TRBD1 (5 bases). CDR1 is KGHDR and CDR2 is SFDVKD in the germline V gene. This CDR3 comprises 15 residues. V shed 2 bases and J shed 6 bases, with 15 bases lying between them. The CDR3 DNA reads TGTGCCACCAGTGATTCGGAGGACACTTTCAATGGCTACACCTTC. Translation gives CATSDSEDTFNGYTF.

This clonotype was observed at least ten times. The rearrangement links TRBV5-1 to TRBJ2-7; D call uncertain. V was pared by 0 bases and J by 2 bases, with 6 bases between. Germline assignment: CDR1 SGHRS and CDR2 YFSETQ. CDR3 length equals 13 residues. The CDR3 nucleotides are TGCGCCAGCAGCTTGGGTCTGCCCTACGAGCAGTACTTC. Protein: CASSLGLPYEQYF.

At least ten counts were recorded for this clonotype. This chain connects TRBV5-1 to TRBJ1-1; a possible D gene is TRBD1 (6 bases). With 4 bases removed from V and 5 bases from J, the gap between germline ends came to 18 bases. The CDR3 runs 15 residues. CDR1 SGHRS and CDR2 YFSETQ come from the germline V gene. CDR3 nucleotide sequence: TGCGCCAGCAGCAATACCGGGGCAGGGGCAACTGAAGCTTTCTTT. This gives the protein CASSNTGAGATEAFF.

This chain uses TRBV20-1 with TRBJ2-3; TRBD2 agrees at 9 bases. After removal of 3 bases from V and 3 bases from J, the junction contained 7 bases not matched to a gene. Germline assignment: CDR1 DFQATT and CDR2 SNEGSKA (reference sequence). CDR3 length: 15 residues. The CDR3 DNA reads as TGCAGTGCTAGCGGTCCGAGCGGGGGGACAGATACGCAGTATTTT. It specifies CSASGPSGGTDTQYF.

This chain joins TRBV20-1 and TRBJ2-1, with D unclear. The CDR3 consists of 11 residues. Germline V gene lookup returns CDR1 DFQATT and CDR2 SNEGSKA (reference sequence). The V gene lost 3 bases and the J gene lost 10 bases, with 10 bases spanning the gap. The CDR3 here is CSARPVGEQFF. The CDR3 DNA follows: TGCAGTGCTAGGCCCGTCGGAGAGCAGTTCTTC.

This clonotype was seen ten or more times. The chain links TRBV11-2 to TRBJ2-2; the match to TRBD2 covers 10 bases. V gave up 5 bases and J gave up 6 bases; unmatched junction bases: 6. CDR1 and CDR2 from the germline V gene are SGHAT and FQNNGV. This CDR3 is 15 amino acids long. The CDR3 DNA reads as TGTGCCAGCAGCCATAGCGGGGGGTTCCCCGGGGAGCTGTTTTTT. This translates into CASSHSGGFPGELFF.

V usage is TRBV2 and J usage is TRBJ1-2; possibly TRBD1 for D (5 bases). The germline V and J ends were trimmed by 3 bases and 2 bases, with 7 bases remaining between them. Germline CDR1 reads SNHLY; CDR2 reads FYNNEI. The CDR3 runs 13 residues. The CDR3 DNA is TGTGCCAGCAGTGAGGGGCGGAACTATGGCTACACCTTC. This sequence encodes CASSEGRNYGYTF.

The DNA for the CDR3 is TGTGCCAGCAGCCCCCGTGTGGAGGGGAGGCACGAGCAGTACTTC. Protein sequence: CASSPRVEGRHEQYF. The chain is built from TRBV7-8 and TRBJ2-7; possibly TRBD2 for D (6 bases). Deletions cut 5 bases from V and 5 bases from J, with 19 bases between. This CDR3 has 15 residues. Germline-derived CDR1 and CDR2 are SGHVS and FQNEAQ.

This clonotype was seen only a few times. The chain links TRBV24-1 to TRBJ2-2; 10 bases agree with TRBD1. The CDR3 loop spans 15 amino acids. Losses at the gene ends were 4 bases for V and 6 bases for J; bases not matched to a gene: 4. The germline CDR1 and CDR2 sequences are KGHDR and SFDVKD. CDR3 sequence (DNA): TGTGCCACCAGTGACCCCGGGACAGGGGCCGGGGAGCTGTTTTTT. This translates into CATSDPGTGAGELFF.

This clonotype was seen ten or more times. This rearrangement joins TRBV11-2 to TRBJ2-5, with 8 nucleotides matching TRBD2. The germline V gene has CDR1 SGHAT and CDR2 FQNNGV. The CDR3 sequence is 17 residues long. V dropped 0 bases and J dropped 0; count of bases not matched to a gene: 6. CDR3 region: CASSLDSARGDQETQYF. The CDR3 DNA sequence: TGTGCCAGCAGCTTAGATTCTGCGCGGGGGGACCAAGAGACCCAGTACTTC.

This CDR3 is CASSPPSGRFENEQFF. CDR3 in DNA: TGTGCCAGCTCACCGCCCAGCGGGAGATTTGAGAATGAGCAGTTCTTC. V usage is TRBV18 and J usage is TRBJ2-1; 8 nucleotides match TRBD2. The trim removed 3 bases at V and 7 bases at J, leaving 11 bases unmatched. The CDR3 consists of 16 residues. Germline V lookup: CDR1 KGHSH, CDR2 LQKENI. Full variable domain (outside the CDR3, taken from reference TRBV18 and TRBJ2-1): NAGVMQNPRHLVRRRGQEARLRCSPMKGHSHVYWYRQLPEEGLKFMVYLQKENIIDESGMPKERFSAEFPKEGPSILRIQQVVRGDSAAYFCASSPPSGRFENEQFFGPGTRLTVL.